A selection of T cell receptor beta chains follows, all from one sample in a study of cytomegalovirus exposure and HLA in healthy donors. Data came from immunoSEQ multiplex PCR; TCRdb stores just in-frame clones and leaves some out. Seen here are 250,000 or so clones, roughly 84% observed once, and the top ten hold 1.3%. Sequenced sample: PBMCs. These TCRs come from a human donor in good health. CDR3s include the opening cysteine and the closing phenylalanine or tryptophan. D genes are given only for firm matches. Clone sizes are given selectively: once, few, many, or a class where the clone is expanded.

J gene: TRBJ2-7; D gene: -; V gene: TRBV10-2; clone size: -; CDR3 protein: CASTRVGSSYEQYF; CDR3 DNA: TGCGCCAGCACCCGTGTGGGGAGCTCCTACGAGCAGTACTTC
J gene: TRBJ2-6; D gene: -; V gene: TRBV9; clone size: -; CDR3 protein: CASSHRLNSGANVLTF; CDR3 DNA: TGTGCCAGCAGTCACCGACTCAACTCTGGGGCCAACGTCCTGACTTTC
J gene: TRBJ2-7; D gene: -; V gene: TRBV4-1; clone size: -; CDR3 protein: CASSQVLASNSYEQYF; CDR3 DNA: TGCGCCAGCAGCCAAGTCCTCGCTAGTAACTCCTACGAGCAGTACTTC
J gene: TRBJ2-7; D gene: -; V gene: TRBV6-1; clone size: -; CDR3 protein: CASHNPFRAHEQYF; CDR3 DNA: TGTGCCAGCCATAACCCATTCAGGGCCCACGAGCAGTACTTC
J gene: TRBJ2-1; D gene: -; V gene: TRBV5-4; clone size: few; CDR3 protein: CASSLDYQSSYNEQFF; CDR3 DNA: TGTGCCAGCAGCTTGGACTATCAGAGCTCCTACAATGAGCAGTTCTTC
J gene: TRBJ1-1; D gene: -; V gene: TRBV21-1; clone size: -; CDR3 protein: CASSKGHWRAFF; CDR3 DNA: TGTGCCAGCAGCAAAGGTCACTGGCGGGCTTTCTTT
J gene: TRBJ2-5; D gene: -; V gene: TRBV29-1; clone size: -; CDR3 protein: CSGVILQETQYF; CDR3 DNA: TGCAGCGGTGTTATTCTACAAGAGACCCAGTACTTC
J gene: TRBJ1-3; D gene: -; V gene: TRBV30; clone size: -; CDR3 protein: CAWSLGGSGNTIYF; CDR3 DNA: TGTGCCTGGAGTTTAGGGGGCTCTGGAAACACCATATATTTT
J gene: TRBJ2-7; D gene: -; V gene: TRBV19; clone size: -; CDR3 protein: CASSPRIAASSYEQYF; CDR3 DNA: TGTGCCAGTAGTCCCCGTATAGCGGCCAGCTCCTACGAGCAGTACTTC
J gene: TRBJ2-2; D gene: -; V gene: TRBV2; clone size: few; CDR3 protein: CALVGSTGELFF; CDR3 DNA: TGTGCCCTTGTGGGGAGTACCGGGGAGCTGTTTTTT
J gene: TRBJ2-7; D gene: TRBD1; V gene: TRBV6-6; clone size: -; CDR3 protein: CASSPGQSYEQYF; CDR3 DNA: TGTGCCAGCAGTCCGGGACAGTCCTACGAGCAGTACTTC
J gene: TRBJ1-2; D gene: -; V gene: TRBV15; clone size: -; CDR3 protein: CATSRDRADSLEGYTF; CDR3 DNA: TGTGCCACCAGCAGAGATCGTGCGGACAGTCTAGAGGGCTACACCTTC
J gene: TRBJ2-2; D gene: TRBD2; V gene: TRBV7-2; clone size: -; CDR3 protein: CASSRTGTSVRNGELFF; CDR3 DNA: TGTGCCAGCAGCCGGACCGGGACTAGCGTCCGTAACGGGGAGCTGTTTTTT
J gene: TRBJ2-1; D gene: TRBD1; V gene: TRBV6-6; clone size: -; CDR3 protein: CASSYRGRYEQFF; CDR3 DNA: TGTGCCAGCAGTTACAGGGGGCGGTATGAGCAGTTCTTC
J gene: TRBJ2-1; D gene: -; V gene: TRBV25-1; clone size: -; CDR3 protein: CASSESIQRSYNEQFF; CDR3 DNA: TGTGCCAGCAGTGAAAGCATCCAGCGGTCCTACAATGAGCAGTTCTTC
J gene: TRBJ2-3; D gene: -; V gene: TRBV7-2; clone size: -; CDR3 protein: CASSLAGGASTDTQYF; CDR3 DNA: TGTGCCAGCAGCTTAGCGGGAGGAGCGAGCACAGATACGCAGTATTTT
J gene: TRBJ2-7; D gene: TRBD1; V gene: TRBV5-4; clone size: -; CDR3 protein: CASSQKQGTYEQYF; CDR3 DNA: TGTGCCAGCAGCCAAAAACAGGGGACCTACGAGCAGTACTTC